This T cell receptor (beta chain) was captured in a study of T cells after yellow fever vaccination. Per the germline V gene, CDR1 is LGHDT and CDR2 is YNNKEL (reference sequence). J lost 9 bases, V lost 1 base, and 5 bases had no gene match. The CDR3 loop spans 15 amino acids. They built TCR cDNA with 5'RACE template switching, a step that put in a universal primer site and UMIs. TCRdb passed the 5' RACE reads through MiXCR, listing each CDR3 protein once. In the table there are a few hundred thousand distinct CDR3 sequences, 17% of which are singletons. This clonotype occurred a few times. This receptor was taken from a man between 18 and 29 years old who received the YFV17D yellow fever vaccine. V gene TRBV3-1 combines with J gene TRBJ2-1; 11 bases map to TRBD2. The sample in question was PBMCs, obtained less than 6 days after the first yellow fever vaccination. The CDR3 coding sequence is TGTGCCAGCAGCCAAGGCCTAGCGGGGGGCGGTGAGCAGTTCTTC. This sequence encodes CASSQGLAGGGEQFF.